A single sample is the source of the 18 T cell receptor beta chains below, sequenced in a study of PD-1 blockade in classical Hodgkin lymphoma (dated by TCRdb to the early 2020s). The library was obtained by the immunoSEQ multiplex PCR assay. TCRdb took this table from immuneACCESS and kept in-frame rearrangements with V and J called. Such tables lack part of the clones; where checked against another copy, unresolved V genes explain under half of the gap, and the rest is unexplained. The sample has roughly 23,000 clones on record, roughly 87% of them singletons. Roughly 0.25% of the sample rests with the top ten. Taken with the paper, the label for time point translates to: newly diagnosed, previously untreated cHL patient sample. Magnetic negative selection with a Miltenyi CD4+ T cell isolation kit was used to purify CD4+ T cells from thawed PBMCs. The sequenced sample consisted of CD4+ T cells from blood. The receptors were sampled from a human donor with classical Hodgkin lymphoma.

The chain links TRBV9 to TRBJ1-3; D may be TRBD1 (5 bases). V lost 0 bases and J lost 0, with 10 bases in between. CDR1 is SGDLS, CDR2 YYNGEE, per germline. This CDR3 has 16 residues. The CDR3 DNA is TGTGCCAGCAGCGTAGGTCCGGGGGTCTCTGGAAACACCATATATTTT. Protein product: CASSVGPGVSGNTIYF.

The chain combines TRBV11-2 with TRBJ2-7, with D hard to call. V lost 5 bases and J lost 0, with 5 bases in between. Per the germline V gene, CDR1 is SGHAT and CDR2 is FQNNGV. This CDR3 contains 12 residues. The CDR3 loop reads CASSPSSYEQYF. The CDR3 DNA follows: TGTGCCAGCAGCCCCTCCTCCTACGAGCAGTACTTC.

This chain uses TRBV7-9 with TRBJ2-7; a possible D gene is TRBD2 (6 bases). Germline CDR1 SEHNR, CDR2 FQNEAQ (reference sequence). The CDR3 spans 16 residues. The V end lost 1 base, the J end lost 0 bases, and 13 bases lay between the germline ends. CDR3: CASSLVGGVSSYEQYF. The CDR3 DNA follows: TGTGCCAGCAGCTTAGTCGGCGGGGTAAGCTCCTACGAGCAGTACTTC.

The chain is built from TRBV6-5 and TRBJ2-7; a possible D gene is TRBD2 (6 bases). Germline-derived CDR1 and CDR2 are MNHEY and SVGAGI. The CDR3 runs 15 residues. The ends were cut back, 7 bases at V and 4 bases at J, with 20 bases in the middle. CDR3 DNA: TGTGCCAGCAAGCGAACCTCGGGGGATAATTACGAGCAGTACTTC. This encodes CASKRTSGDNYEQYF.

This clone was counted a single time. The CDR3 spells CASSPAAKETQYF. CDR3 in DNA: TGTGCCAGCAGCCCTGCAGCAAAAGAGACCCAGTACTTC. The rearrangement joins TRBV5-4 to TRBJ2-5, with D hard to call. From germline, CDR1 is SGHNT and CDR2 YYREEE (reference sequence). Trimming shortened V by 4 bases and J by 3 bases, and 10 bases separated the two germline ends. The CDR3 is made up of 13 amino acids.

The chain links TRBV5-1 to TRBJ2-1, with D unresolved. Trimming shortened V by 0 bases and J by 0 bases, and 10 bases separated the two germline ends. Germline CDR1 and CDR2: SGHRS and YFSETQ. The CDR3 is 16 amino acids. The CDR3, as DNA: TGCGCCAGCAGCTTGGGGGTCTGGAGCTCCTACAATGAGCAGTTCTTC. Its translation is CASSLGVWSSYNEQFF.

This chain connects TRBV6-1 to TRBJ1-1, with a tentative D call TRBD1 (6 bases). Germline CDR1 reads MNHNS; CDR2 reads SASEGT. The CDR3 consists of 14 residues. Trimming left V 6 bases short and J 4 bases short, with 15 bases between. CDR3 protein: CASRDQGFGTEAFF. DNA of the CDR3: TGTGCCAGCAGAGATCAGGGGTTCGGCACTGAAGCTTTCTTT.

CDR3 coding DNA: TGTGCCAGCACCGGCAGGGGGCGAGGGGCCAACGTCCTGACTTTC. Amino acids: CASTGRGRGANVLTF. This chain connects TRBV7-2 to TRBJ2-6; TRBD1 aligns across 8 bases. V lost 7 bases and J lost 4; bases outside the gene matches: 6. From germline, CDR1 is SGHTA and CDR2 FQGNSA. The CDR3 runs to 15 residues.

This chain connects TRBV5-4 to TRBJ2-7; 8 bases align to TRBD1. Trimming removed 3 bases from V and 2 bases from J; junction bases left unmatched: 7. The germline gives CDR1 SGHNT, CDR2 YYREEE (reference sequence). CDR3 length: 15 amino acids. CDR3 loop: CASSSGGTGPYEQYF. CDR3 coding DNA: TGTGCCAGCAGCTCTGGAGGGACAGGACCCTACGAGCAGTACTTC.

CDR3 region: CASSQAVGGTEAFF. The DNA of the CDR3 is TGCGCCAGCAGCCAGGCCGTAGGGGGCACTGAAGCTTTCTTT. This rearrangement joins TRBV4-3 to TRBJ1-1, with a possible D match to TRBD1 (6 bases). The CDR3 extends over 14 amino acids. Per germline, CDR1 LGHNA and CDR2 YSLEER. Between the trimmed V and J ends, which lost 3 bases and 4 bases, there was a span of 12 bases.

Only one count was recorded for this clone. The chain links TRBV6-5 to TRBJ2-3, with D perhaps TRBD2 (5 bases). Germline V gene lookup returns CDR1 MNHEY and CDR2 SVGAGI. The CDR3 is 13 residues long. The ends were cut back, 7 bases at V and 2 bases at J, with 10 bases in the middle. For the CDR3, the DNA is TGTGCCAGCATGCTGGGAGTCACAGATACGCAGTATTTT. It translates to CASMLGVTDTQYF.

The gene calls are TRBV18 and TRBJ2-7; 10 nucleotides agree with TRBD2. Losses at the gene ends were 1 base for V and 5 bases for J; bases not matched to a gene: 8. CDR1 and CDR2 from the germline V gene are KGHSH and LQKENI. This CDR3 comprises 16 residues. CDR3 DNA: TGTGCCAGCTCACCACTCAAGCGGGAGGGTAAAGACGAGCAGTACTTC. Protein sequence: CASSPLKREGKDEQYF.

In its sample, this clone was seen a few times. The V gene is TRBV7-2, the J gene TRBJ1-5; D not resolved. Germline V gene data show CDR1 as SGHTA and CDR2 as FQGNSA. Trimming cost V 8 bases and J 2 bases, with 10 bases left between them. CDR3 length: 13 amino acids. CDR3 loop: CASAGRGNQPQHF. CDR3 DNA sequence: TGTGCCAGCGCCGGAAGGGGCAATCAGCCCCAGCATTTT.

This chain connects TRBV29-1 to TRBJ1-1, with a tentative D call TRBD1 (6 bases). Germline V gene lookup returns CDR1 SQVTM and CDR2 ANQGSEA. This CDR3 contains 13 residues. V shed 7 bases and J shed 0 bases, with 12 bases lying between them. The CDR3 is CSAVQGLNTEAFF. In DNA, the CDR3 is TGCAGCGCAGTACAGGGCCTGAACACTGAAGCTTTCTTT.

The V gene is TRBV5-5, the J gene TRBJ2-1, with TRBD2 identical over 8 bases. Germline CDR1 reads SGHKS; CDR2 reads YYEKEE (reference sequence). The CDR3 runs 19 residues. The ends lost 2 bases at V and 0 bases at J; junction bases unmatched: 13. This chain's CDR3 is CASSFWSGGLPISYNEQFF. The CDR3 coding sequence is TGTGCCAGCAGCTTTTGGAGCGGGGGCCTACCAATCTCCTACAATGAGCAGTTCTTC.

The chain joins TRBV7-2 to TRBJ1-2; TRBD1 matches 8 bases. Trimming removed 5 bases from V and 0 bases from J; junction bases left unmatched: 5. Germline CDR1 is SGHTA and CDR2 is FQGNSA. This CDR3 has 15 amino acids. CDR3 nucleotides: TGTGCCAGCAGCACCCGACAGGGGACTAACTATGGCTACACCTTC. This encodes CASSTRQGTNYGYTF.

This rearrangement joins TRBV5-6 to TRBJ2-7; D is possibly TRBD1 (6 bases). CDR1 and CDR2 (germline): SGHDT, YYEEEE. Between the trimmed V and J ends, which lost 6 bases and 1 base, there was a span of 23 bases. The CDR3 contains 17 residues. For the CDR3, the DNA is TGTGCCAGCACCCGCGATGGGCCCGGGACATCATCCTACGAGCAGTACTTC. Translation: CASTRDGPGTSSYEQYF.

This chain links TRBV7-5 with TRBJ1-1; the table assigns TRBD1, which was not confirmed against the DNA. TRBV7-5 is listed as a pseudogene. The CDR3 spans 14 residues. This CDR3 is CASSLGWPNTEAFF. CDR3 sequence (DNA): TGTGCCAGCAGCTTAGGGTGGCCGAACACTGAAGCTTTCTTT.